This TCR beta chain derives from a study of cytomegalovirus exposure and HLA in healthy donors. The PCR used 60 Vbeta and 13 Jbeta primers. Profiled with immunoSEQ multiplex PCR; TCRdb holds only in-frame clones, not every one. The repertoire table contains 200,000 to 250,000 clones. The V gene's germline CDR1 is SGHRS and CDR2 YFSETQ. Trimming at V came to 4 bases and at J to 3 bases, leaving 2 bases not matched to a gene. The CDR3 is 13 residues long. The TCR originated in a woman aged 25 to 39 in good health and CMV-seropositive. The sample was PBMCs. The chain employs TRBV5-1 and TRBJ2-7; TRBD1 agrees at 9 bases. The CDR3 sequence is CASSQTGGYEQYF. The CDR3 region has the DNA TGCGCCAGCAGCCAGACAGGGGGCTACGAGCAGTACTTC.